This TCR beta chain comes out of a study of human T cells and chemical hapten exposure. About the research overall: Largely, small differences in pooled library volume made per-sample TCR yields vary.

Attachment of unique molecular identifiers to individual cDNA molecules was performed in the library. In the original workflow: Samples ranged from roughly 23,224 to 700,000 TCRs, with a median of 95,638. TCRdb ran MiXCR on the RACE reads and lists one entry per CDR3 protein. For this entry, the V and J calls and clone size follow TCRdb and not the study's own pipeline. The table lists over 85,000 distinct CDR3 sequences, about 8.6% of them singletons, with 2.9% in the top ten. This CDR3 is built from 14 residues. The trim removed 6 bases at V and 6 bases at J, leaving 8 bases unmatched. The germline gives CDR1 MDHEN, CDR2 SYDVKM. The time point was: healthy volunteer bleed at 2 weeks. Someone pulled total RNA out of unfractionated whole blood.

This receptor was obtained from a female donor in good health. Some clones in this sample may be carry-over from other donors' samples. The chain couples TRBV28 to TRBJ2-7; 10 bases map to TRBD1. Sample: whole blood. Here the CDR3 DNA reads TGTGCCAGCAGGTCCGGGACAGGGGTTTTCGAGCAGTACTTC. The encoded protein is CASRSGTGVFEQYF. The full variable domain, rest sourced from reference TRBV28 and TRBJ2-7, is DVKVTQSSRYLVKRTGEKVFLECVQDMDHENMFWYRQDPGLGLRLIYFSYDVKMKEKGDIPEGYSVSREKKERFSLILESASTNQTSMYLCASRSGTGVFEQYFGPGTRLTVT.